This entry lists 21 T cell receptor beta chains sequenced from one sample in a study of Ad26.COV2.S vaccination and SARS-CoV-2 variants. Treatment given: approximately 18 received Ad26.COV2.S at low or high dose, single or two shots; 5 received placebo; per-sample allocation not given. Sampling happened 63 days after the first vaccine or placebo injection. The data were produced by immunoSEQ multiplex PCR, yet TCRdb's version contains in-frame clones alone and is incomplete. The data contain 400,000 or so clones, 80% to 90% of them singletons. Specimen: peripheral blood, collected in a trial of Ad26.COV2.S vaccine versus placebo. All receptors come from a person between 18 and 65 years old who received the Ad26.COV2.S COVID-19 vaccine or a placebo.

The genes are TRBV7-9 and TRBJ2-7; D is undetermined. Trimming stripped 2 bases from V and 2 bases from J, with 19 bases between. Germline V gene lookup returns CDR1 SEHNR and CDR2 FQNEAQ (reference sequence). The length of the CDR3 is 17 residues. CDR3: CASSLWKGNLRAYEQYF. DNA for the CDR3: TGTGCCAGCAGCTTATGGAAGGGAAACCTCCGCGCCTACGAGCAGTACTTC. Drawing the rest from reference TRBV7-9 and TRBJ2-7, the complete variable domain is DTGVSQNPRHKITKRGQNVTFRCDPISEHNRLYWYRQTLGQGPEFLTYFQNEAQLEKSRLLSDRFSAERPKGSFSTLEIQRTEQGDSAMYLCASSLWKGNLRAYEQYFGPGTRLTVT.

V gene TRBV10-1 combines with J gene TRBJ2-3; D gene uncertain. The germline V gene has CDR1 WNHNN and CDR2 SYGVQD (reference sequence). V lost 5 bases and J lost 2, with 11 bases in between. The CDR3 consists of 14 residues. The CDR3 spells CASSPDANTDTQYF. CDR3 sequence (DNA): TGCGCCAGCAGTCCGGACGCTAACACAGATACGCAGTATTTT.

The gene calls are TRBV7-2 and TRBJ1-1; D possibly corresponds to TRBD1 (5 bases). Trimming pared 5 bases from V and 5 bases from J, leaving 12 bases between. Germline CDR1 reads SGHTA; CDR2 reads FQGNSA. This CDR3 has 13 residues. DNA for the CDR3: TGTGCCAGCAGCCCACAGGCCACGACTGAAGCTTTCTTT. Its protein is CASSPQATTEAFF.

This sequence joins TRBV13 and TRBJ1-1; D is uncertain. Trimming removed 4 bases at V and 0 bases at J, with 15 bases between. This CDR3 contains 16 residues. Germline V lookup: CDR1 PRHDT, CDR2 FYEKMQ (reference sequence). The CDR3 protein is CASSSDREGMNTEAFF. DNA for the CDR3: TGTGCCAGCAGCTCGGACCGGGAGGGAATGAACACTGAAGCTTTCTTT.

The chain employs TRBV7-9 and TRBJ1-5; TRBD1 aligns across 8 bases. CDR1 and CDR2 (germline): SEHNR, FQNEAQ (reference sequence). With V trimmed by 4 bases and J by 7 bases, 6 bases remained unmatched. There are 14 residues in the CDR3. CDR3 DNA sequence: TGTGCCAGCAGCTCCGGACAGGGCGACCAGCCCCAGCATTTT. Translated, it gives CASSSGQGDQPQHF.

The chain is built from TRBV3-1 (or the pseudogene TRBV3-2) and TRBJ2-3, with a tentative D call TRBD2 (6 bases). CDR1 and CDR2 (germline): LGHDT, YNNKEL (reference sequence). V was shortened by 1 base and J by 5 bases, with 10 bases between the two germline ends. The CDR3 length is 14 residues. The CDR3 DNA reads TGTGCCAGCAGCCAAGCCATGGGGGGAGATACGCAGTATTTT. Translating gives CASSQAMGGDTQYF.

The genes are TRBV5-4 and TRBJ1-2; no clear D gene. CDR1 is SGHNT and CDR2 is YYREEE in the germline V gene (reference sequence). The germline V and J ends were trimmed by 6 bases and 10 bases, with 25 bases remaining between them. CDR3 length: 15 amino acids. The CDR3, as DNA: TGTGCCAGCAACCAACTCTGGGCCGGAGCGGGTGACTACACCTTC. Translated: CASNQLWAGAGDYTF. Combining the CDR3 with reference TRBV5-4 and TRBJ1-2 gives the whole variable domain ETGVTQSPTHLIKTRGQQVTLRCSSQSGHNTVSWYQQALGQGPQFIFQYYREEENGRGNFPPRFSGLQFPNYSSELNVNALELDDSALYLCASNQLWAGAGDYTFGSGTRLTVV.

The V gene is TRBV27, the J gene TRBJ1-4; D may be TRBD1 (5 bases). V dropped 4 bases and J dropped 7 bases, with 19 bases sitting between them. CDR1 and CDR2 (germline): MNHEY, SMNVEV (reference sequence). The CDR3 spans 16 residues. The CDR3 DNA is TGTGCCAGCAGTTCGCCGACCGGGGGAGAAGGTGAAAAACTGTTTTTT. It specifies CASSSPTGGEGEKLFF.

This clone was seen a single time. CDR3 DNA: TGTGCCAGCAGCTCTGGGAGTCAGCCCCAGCATTTT. Protein: CASSSGSQPQHF. V and J are TRBV5-6 and TRBJ1-5; D is unclear. Germline CDR1 reads SGHDT; CDR2 reads YYEEEE. CDR3 length: 12 amino acids. V was pared by 3 bases and J by 6 bases, with 7 bases between.

The V gene is TRBV3-1 (or the pseudogene TRBV3-2), the J gene TRBJ2-7; 7 bases align to TRBD1. Looked up from germline, CDR1 is LGHDT and CDR2 is YNNKEL (reference sequence). The CDR3 covers 14 residues. V was clipped by 2 bases and J by 5 bases; unmatched bases: 6. CDR3 loop: CASSQKGALHEQYF. The CDR3 nucleotides are TGTGCCAGCAGCCAAAAGGGGGCGCTCCACGAGCAGTACTTC.

V and J are TRBV6-5 and TRBJ2-7; perhaps TRBD1 as D (6 bases). Deletions cut 6 bases from V and 2 bases from J, with 17 bases between. Per the germline V gene, CDR1 is MNHEY and CDR2 is SVGAGI. This CDR3 region has 15 residues. CDR3 amino acids: CASSPGQKGTYEQYF. The CDR3 DNA reads as TGTGCCAGCAGCCCCGGACAGAAAGGGACCTACGAGCAGTACTTC.

V usage is TRBV5-1 and J usage is TRBJ2-1, with a possible D match to TRBD2 (5 bases). The CDR3 sequence is 20 residues long. The V end was cut by 9 bases, the J end by 0 bases, with 31 bases between. Germline CDR1 is SGHRS and CDR2 is YFSETQ. The CDR3 loop is CATQVVSRGPVVSSYNEQFF. CDR3 DNA: TGCGCCACCCAGGTTGTTTCCCGGGGTCCTGTGGTGAGCTCCTACAATGAGCAGTTCTTC.

This sequence joins TRBV18 and TRBJ2-7; D is unresolved. Germline-derived CDR1 and CDR2 are KGHSH and LQKENI. The CDR3 covers 16 residues. V gave up 1 base and J gave up 0 bases, with 13 bases separating them. The CDR3 DNA follows: TGTGCCAGCTCACCACGCGTTCATACTAACTCCTACGAGCAGTACTTC. Protein product: CASSPRVHTNSYEQYF. The variable domain in full, with the rest retrieved from reference TRBV18 and TRBJ2-7, is NAGVMQNPRHLVRRRGQEARLRCSPMKGHSHVYWYRQLPEEGLKFMVYLQKENIIDESGMPKERFSAEFPKEGPSILRIQQVVRGDSAAYFCASSPRVHTNSYEQYFGPGTRLTVT.

This clone was picked up one time. The V gene is TRBV11-3, the J gene TRBJ2-1, with a weak D call TRBD2 (7 bases). V shed 5 bases and J shed 3 bases, with 14 bases lying between them. Germline V gene data show CDR1 as SGHNT and CDR2 as YENEEA. The CDR3 has 15 amino acids. The CDR3 protein is CASSERGADYNEQFF. Here the CDR3 DNA reads TGTGCCAGCAGCGAACGGGGGGCCGACTACAATGAGCAGTTCTTC.

The chain uses TRBV2 and TRBJ2-4, with D maybe TRBD2 (7 bases). There are 16 residues in the CDR3. Germline V gene lookup returns CDR1 SNHLY and CDR2 FYNNEI. Trimming removed 0 bases at V and 1 base at J, with 10 bases between. CDR3 amino acids: CASSEAGRGAKNIQYF. CDR3 nucleotide sequence: TGTGCCAGCAGTGAAGCGGGGAGGGGGGCCAAAAACATTCAGTACTTC.

This clone has only one observation. The chain recombines TRBV4-3 with TRBJ2-2; D gene uncertain. The CDR3 runs 15 residues. Per germline, CDR1 LGHNA and CDR2 YSLEER. V gave up 0 bases and J gave up 5 bases, with 10 bases separating them. CDR3: CASSQDSPHTGELFF. The DNA of the CDR3 is TGCGCCAGCAGCCAAGATTCCCCCCATACCGGGGAGCTGTTTTTT.

The V gene is TRBV7-9, the J gene TRBJ1-1; perhaps TRBD1 as D (6 bases). V lost 7 bases, J lost 0 bases, and 9 bases lay in between. The CDR3 has 13 residues. The germline gives CDR1 SEHNR, CDR2 FQNEAQ (reference sequence). In DNA, the CDR3 is TGTGCCAGCAATCAGGGGATGAACACTGAAGCTTTCTTT. Translated, it gives CASNQGMNTEAFF.

This clone was picked up a small number of times. The V and J genes are TRBV6-6 and TRBJ1-2; no clear D gene. CDR1 MNHNY and CDR2 SVGAGI come from the germline V gene (reference sequence). The length of the CDR3 is 14 residues. Trimming left V 4 bases short and J 3 bases short, with 12 bases between. This CDR3 is CASSFRIRDYGYTF. In DNA, the CDR3 is TGTGCCAGCAGTTTCCGAATCCGGGACTATGGCTACACCTTC.

This clone occurred a few times. The chain couples TRBV10-3 to TRBJ2-7; 9 bases match TRBD1. CDR3 length equals 14 residues. Trimming at V came to 0 bases and at J to 6 bases, leaving 3 bases not matched to a gene. Per the germline V gene, CDR1 is ENHRY and CDR2 is SYGVKD. The CDR3 reads CAISESLQGAEQYF. CDR3 DNA: TGTGCCATCAGTGAGTCGTTACAGGGGGCCGAGCAGTACTTC.

The rearrangement joins TRBV4-1 to TRBJ2-1; 8 nucleotides align to TRBD2. Unmatched junction bases numbered 13, after V lost 2 bases and J lost 7 bases. The CDR3 runs to 17 residues. CDR1 and CDR2 from the germline V gene are MGHRA and YSYEKL. CDR3 sequence reads: CASSQMPHSGGLNEQFF. CDR3 in DNA: TGCGCCAGCAGCCAAATGCCGCACAGCGGGGGACTGAATGAGCAGTTCTTC.

The chain recombines TRBV30 with TRBJ1-1; TRBD1 might be the D (5 bases). Trimming pared 3 bases from V and 4 bases from J, leaving 12 bases between. The CDR3 is 13 residues long. Looked up from germline, CDR1 is GTSNPN and CDR2 is SVGIG (reference sequence). The CDR3 reads CAWSHGGTTEAFF. In DNA, the CDR3 is TGTGCCTGGAGCCACGGGGGGACCACTGAAGCTTTCTTT.